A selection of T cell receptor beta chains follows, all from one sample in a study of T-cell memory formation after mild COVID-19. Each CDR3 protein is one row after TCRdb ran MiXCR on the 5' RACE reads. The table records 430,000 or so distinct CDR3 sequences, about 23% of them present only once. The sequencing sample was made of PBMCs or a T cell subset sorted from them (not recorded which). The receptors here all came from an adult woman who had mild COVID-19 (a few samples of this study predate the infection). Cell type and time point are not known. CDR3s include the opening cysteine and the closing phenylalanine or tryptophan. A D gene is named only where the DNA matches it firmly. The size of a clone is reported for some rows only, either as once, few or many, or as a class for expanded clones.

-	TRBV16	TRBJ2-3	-	CASSQSAADTQYF	TGTGCCAGCAGCCAATCGGCGGCGGATACGCAGTATTTT
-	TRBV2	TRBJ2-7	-	CASSEAGPYSLSYEQYF	TGTGCCAGCAGTGAAGCCGGCCCCTACTCCCTAAGTTACGAGCAGTACTTC
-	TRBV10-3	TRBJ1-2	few	CAITDGLTDGYTF	TGTGCCATCACCGACGGACTGACTGATGGCTACACCTTC
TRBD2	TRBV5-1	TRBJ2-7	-	CASSLGSGGGLNEQYF	TGCGCCAGCAGCTTGGGATCTGGCGGGGGTCTCAACGAGCAGTACTTC
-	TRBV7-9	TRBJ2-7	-	CASSPTQGRVAEQYF	TGTGCCAGCAGCCCGACACAGGGAAGGGTGGCCGAGCAGTACTTC
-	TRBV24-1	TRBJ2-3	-	CATSDPLYADTQYF	TGTGCCACCAGTGATCCGCTTTACGCAGATACGCAGTATTTT
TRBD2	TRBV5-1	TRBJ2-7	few	CASSSAGDYEQYF	TGCGCCAGCAGCTCGGCGGGAGACTACGAGCAGTACTTC
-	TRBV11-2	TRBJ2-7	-	CASSLFFGAGPYEQYF	TGTGCCAGCAGCTTATTCTTCGGGGCTGGCCCCTACGAGCAGTACTTC
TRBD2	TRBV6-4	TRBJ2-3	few	CASSLSGGSGDTQYF	TGTGCCAGCAGCCTTAGCGGCGGGAGTGGAGATACGCAGTATTTT
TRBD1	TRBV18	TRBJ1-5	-	CASSEQGNQPQHF	TGTGCCAGCTCAGAACAGGGGAATCAGCCCCAGCATTTT
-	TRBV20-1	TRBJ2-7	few	CSARGRETYEQYF	TGCAGTGCTAGAGGGAGGGAGACCTACGAGCAGTACTTC
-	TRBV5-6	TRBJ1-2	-	CASSLGQYYGYTF	TGTGCCAGCAGCCTCGGACAATACTATGGCTACACCTTC
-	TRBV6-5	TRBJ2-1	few	CASRTQGNEQFF	TGTGCCAGCAGGACTCAGGGAAATGAGCAGTTCTTC
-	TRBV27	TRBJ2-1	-	CASSHPGRTYNEQFF	TGTGCCAGCAGCCATCCGGGACGGACCTACAATGAGCAGTTCTTC
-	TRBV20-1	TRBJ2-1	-	CSTSGPGYNEQFF	TGCAGTACCTCGGGGCCGGGATACAATGAGCAGTTCTTC
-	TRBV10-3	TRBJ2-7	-	CAISESMAGTYEQYF	TGTGCCATCAGTGAGTCGATGGCGGGAACGTACGAGCAGTACTTC
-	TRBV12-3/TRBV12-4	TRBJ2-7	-	CASSFPRSYEQYF	TGTGCCAGCAGTTTTCCCCGCTCCTACGAGCAGTACTTC
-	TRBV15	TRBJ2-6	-	CATSFQGANVLTF	TGTGCCACCTCTTTTCAAGGGGCCAACGTCCTGACTTTC
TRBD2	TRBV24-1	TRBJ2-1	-	CATSEAGLTSSYNEQFF	TGTGCCACCAGTGAAGCGGGACTGACTAGCTCCTACAATGAGCAGTTCTTC
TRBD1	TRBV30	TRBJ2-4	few	CAFQDRAAKNIQYF	TGTGCCTTTCAGGACAGGGCAGCCAAAAACATTCAGTACTTC
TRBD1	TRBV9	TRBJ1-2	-	CASSVGQGAWSGYTF	TGTGCCAGCAGCGTAGGGCAGGGGGCTTGGAGTGGCTACACCTTC
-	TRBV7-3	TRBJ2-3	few	CASSLSGTITDTQYF	TGTGCCAGCAGCTTAAGTGGGACCATCACAGATACGCAGTATTTT
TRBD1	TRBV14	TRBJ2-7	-	CASSPALGQGFYEQYF	TGTGCCAGCAGCCCCGCATTGGGACAGGGATTCTACGAGCAGTACTTC
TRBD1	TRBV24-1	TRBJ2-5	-	CATSLTPRTGIGETQYF	TGTGCCACCAGCTTAACCCCAAGGACAGGGATTGGTGAGACCCAGTACTTC
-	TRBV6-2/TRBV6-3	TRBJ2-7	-	CASSPLRQGKHF	TGTGCCAGCAGTCCGCTTCGCCAGGGAAAGCACTTC